This TCR beta chain was obtained from a study of shared clonotypes between healthy human individuals. CDR1 and CDR2 (germline): SGDLS, YYNGEE. There are 15 residues in the CDR3. Trimming shortened V by 0 bases and J by 0 bases, and 10 bases separated the two germline ends. Only in-frame clones appear in the TCRdb table, and some are missing; sequencing was by immunoSEQ multiplex PCR. The sample lists 2.5 million or so clones; around 94% were seen once. The rearrangement links TRBV9 to TRBJ2-7; D perhaps matches TRBD1 (6 bases). Source material: naive CD4+ T cells sorted from blood. Subset reported: CD45RA+ positively selected. This clonotype originated in a man aged 18 to 30 in good health. Here the CDR3 DNA reads TGTGCCAGCAGCGTAGATTCGGACAGCTCCTACGAGCAGTACTTC. As protein: CASSVDSDSSYEQYF. The variable domain in full, with the rest retrieved from reference TRBV9 and TRBJ2-7, is DSGVTQTPKHLITATGQRVTLRCSPRSGDLSVYWYQQSLDQGLQFLIQYYNGEERAKGNILERFSAQQFPDLHSELNLSSLELGDSALYFCASSVDSDSSYEQYFGPGTRLTVT.